The entry that follows covers one T cell receptor (beta chain) sequence. Its matching antigen is unknown. These data come from a study of T cell responses to AZD1222 COVID-19 vaccine. Across the whole study: Second-dose recipients at about 4 or about 12 weeks were treated as one pooled group. Study outcomes and limitations: A mostly white British donor set with more females was recruited, and clonal diversity was possibly underestimated.

The protocol was immunoSEQ multiplex PCR, while the TCRdb copy is restricted to in-frame clones and leaves out a portion. The repertoire consists of roughly 100,000 clones, with about 88% occurring once and the leading ten covering roughly a sixth. The sample was peripheral blood, taken on day 0 of AZD1222 vaccination. The receptor was isolated from an adult in good health.

CDR3 amino acids: CASSMRLAASNEQYF. CDR3 DNA: TGTGCCAGCAGTATGAGACTAGCGGCGAGTAACGAGCAGTACTTC. The chain joins TRBV27 to TRBJ2-7, with TRBD2 matching over 9 bases. The V and J ends lost 5 bases and 5 bases, in that order; junction bases with no gene match: 10. Germline CDR1 and CDR2: MNHEY and SMNVEV (reference sequence). This CDR3 spans 15 amino acids.